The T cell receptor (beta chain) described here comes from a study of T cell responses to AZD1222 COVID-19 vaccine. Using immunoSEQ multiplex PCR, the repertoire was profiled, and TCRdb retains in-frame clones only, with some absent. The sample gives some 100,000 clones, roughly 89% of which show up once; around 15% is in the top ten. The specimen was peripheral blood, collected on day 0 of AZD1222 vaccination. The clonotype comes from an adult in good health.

CDR3 nucleotide sequence: TGTGCCAGTAGTATAGACCTCTCGCCAGGGGGCTATCAGCCCCAGCATTTT. This gives the protein CASSIDLSPGGYQPQHF. The chain uses TRBV19 and TRBJ1-5, with 8 bases identical to TRBD1. The CDR3 spans 17 residues. V was pared by 0 bases and J by 5 bases, with 9 bases of the junction left unmatched. Germline CDR1 reads LNHDA; CDR2 reads SQIVND (reference sequence).